The following is a TCR beta chain sequence with its context. The antigen is undetermined. The data were obtained in a study of cytomegalovirus exposure and HLA in healthy donors. The study, taken as a whole, reports: Altogether, 164 TCR beta chains were recorded as cytomegalovirus-associated.

The CDR3 contains 15 residues. V was clipped by 2 bases and J by 8 bases, with 18 bases between them. From germline, CDR1 is MNHEY and CDR2 SVGAGI. The PCR made use of 60 Vbeta and 13 Jbeta primers. The method was immunoSEQ multiplex PCR; TCRdb's version includes in-frame clones alone and lacks a portion of them. The sample lists roughly 100,000 clones; around 80% were seen once. Healthy bone marrow donors made up the cohort. The sequence was obtained from a man aged 35 to 55 in good health and CMV-seropositive. Sequenced input: PBMCs. This chain links TRBV6-5 with TRBJ1-2; D gene unclear. The DNA of the CDR3 is TGTGCCAGCAGTTACGATGGCTCGGAGGTGATCGGCTACACCTTC. This codes for CASSYDGSEVIGYTF.